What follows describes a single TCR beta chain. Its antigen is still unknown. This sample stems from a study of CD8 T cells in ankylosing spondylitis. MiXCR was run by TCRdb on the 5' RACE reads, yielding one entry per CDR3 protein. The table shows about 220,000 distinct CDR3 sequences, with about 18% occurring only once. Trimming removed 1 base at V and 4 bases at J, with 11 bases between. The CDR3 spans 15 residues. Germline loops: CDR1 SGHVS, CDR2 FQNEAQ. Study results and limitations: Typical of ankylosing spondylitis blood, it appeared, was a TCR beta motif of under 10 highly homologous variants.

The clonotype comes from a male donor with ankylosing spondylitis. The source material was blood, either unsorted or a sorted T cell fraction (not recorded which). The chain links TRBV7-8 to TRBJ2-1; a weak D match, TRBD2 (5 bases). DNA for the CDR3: TGTGCCAGCAGCTTAGTTTTGGCGGGTTACAATGAGCAGTTCTTC. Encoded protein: CASSLVLAGYNEQFF.